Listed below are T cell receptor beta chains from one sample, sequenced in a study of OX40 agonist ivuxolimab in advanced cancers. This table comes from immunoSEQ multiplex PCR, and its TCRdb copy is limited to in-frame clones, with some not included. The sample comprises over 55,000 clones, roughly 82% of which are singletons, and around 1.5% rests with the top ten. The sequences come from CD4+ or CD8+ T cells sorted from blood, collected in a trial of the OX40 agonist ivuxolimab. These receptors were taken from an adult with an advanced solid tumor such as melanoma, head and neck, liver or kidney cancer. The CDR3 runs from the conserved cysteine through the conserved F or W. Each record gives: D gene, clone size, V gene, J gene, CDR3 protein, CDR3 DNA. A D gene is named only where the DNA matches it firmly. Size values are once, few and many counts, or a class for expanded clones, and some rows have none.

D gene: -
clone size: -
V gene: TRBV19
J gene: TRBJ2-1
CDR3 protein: CASSIDVFYNEQFF
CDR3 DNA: TGTGCCAGTAGTATAGATGTCTTCTACAATGAGCAGTTCTTC

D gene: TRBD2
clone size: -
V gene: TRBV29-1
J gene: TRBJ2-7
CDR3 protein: CSVGKLAGGGEQYF
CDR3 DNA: TGCAGCGTTGGGAAACTAGCGGGAGGAGGGGAGCAGTACTTC

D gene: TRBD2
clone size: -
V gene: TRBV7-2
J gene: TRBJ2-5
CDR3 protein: CASSSTSGGNQETQYF
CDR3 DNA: TGTGCCAGCAGCAGTACTAGCGGGGGAAACCAAGAGACCCAGTACTTC

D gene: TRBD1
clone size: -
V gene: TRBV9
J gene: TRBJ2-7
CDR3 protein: CASSARSTGESSYEQYF
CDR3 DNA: TGTGCCAGCAGCGCGCGCTCTACAGGGGAGAGCTCCTACGAGCAGTACTTC

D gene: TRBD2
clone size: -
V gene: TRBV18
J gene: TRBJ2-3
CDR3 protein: CASSPRREEVHTQYF
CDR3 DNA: TGTGCCAGCTCACCACGGCGGGAGGAGGTACATACGCAGTATTTT

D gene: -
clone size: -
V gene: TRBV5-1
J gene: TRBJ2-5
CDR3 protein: CASSLGQVGETQYF
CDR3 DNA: TGCGCCAGCAGCTTGGGGCAGGTTGGAGAGACCCAGTACTTC

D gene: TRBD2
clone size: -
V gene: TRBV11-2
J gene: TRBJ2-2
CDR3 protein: CASAGTSGRVTAGELFF
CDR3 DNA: TGTGCCTCCGCCGGGACTAGCGGGAGGGTAACGGCCGGGGAGCTGTTTTTT

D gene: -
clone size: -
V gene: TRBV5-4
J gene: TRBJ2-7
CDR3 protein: CASSLRGQEQYF
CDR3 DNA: TGTGCCAGCAGCTTGAGGGGCCAGGAGCAGTACTTC

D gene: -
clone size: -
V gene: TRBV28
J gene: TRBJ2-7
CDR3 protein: CASTLSGLGSYEQYF
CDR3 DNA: TGTGCCAGCACCTTAAGCGGCCTAGGGTCCTACGAGCAGTACTTC

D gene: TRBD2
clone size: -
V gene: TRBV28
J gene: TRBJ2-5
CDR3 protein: CASSSSGLAGETQYF
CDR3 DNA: TGTGCCAGCAGTTCCTCGGGACTAGCGGGAGAGACCCAGTACTTC

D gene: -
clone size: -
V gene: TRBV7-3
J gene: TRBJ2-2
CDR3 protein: CASSLTSGNTGELFF
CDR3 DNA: TGTGCCAGCAGCTTAACTAGCGGGAACACCGGGGAGCTGTTTTTT

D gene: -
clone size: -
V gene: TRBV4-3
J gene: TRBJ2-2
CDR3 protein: CASSQGEAGELFF
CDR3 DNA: TGCGCCAGCAGCCAAGGAGAGGCCGGGGAGCTGTTTTTT

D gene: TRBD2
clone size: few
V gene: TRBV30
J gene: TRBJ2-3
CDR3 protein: CAWSGMGGRSSTDTQYF
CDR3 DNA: TGTGCCTGGAGCGGGATGGGAGGGAGATCATCCACAGATACGCAGTATTTT

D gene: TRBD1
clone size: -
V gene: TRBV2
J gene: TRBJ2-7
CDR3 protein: CASTGDRFTLHEQYF
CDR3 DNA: TGTGCCAGCACCGGGGACAGGTTCACTCTCCACGAGCAGTACTTC

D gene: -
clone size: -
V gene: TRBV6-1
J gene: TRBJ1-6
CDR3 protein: CASSEGIDNSPLHF
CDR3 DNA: TGTGCCAGCAGTGAGGGCATTGATAATTCACCCCTCCACTTT

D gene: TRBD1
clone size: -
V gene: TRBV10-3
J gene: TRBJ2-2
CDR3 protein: CAISVAKTGDSFWYTGELFF
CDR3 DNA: TGTGCCATCAGTGTCGCAAAGACAGGGGACTCTTTCTGGTACACCGGGGAGCTGTTTTTT

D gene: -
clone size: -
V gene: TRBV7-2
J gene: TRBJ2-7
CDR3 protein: CASSHLRPWVYEQYF
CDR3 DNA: TGTGCCAGCAGTCACCTCCGGCCCTGGGTTTACGAGCAGTACTTC

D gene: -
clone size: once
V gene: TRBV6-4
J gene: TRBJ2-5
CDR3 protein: CASSGQYGETQYF
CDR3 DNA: TGTGCCAGCAGTGGACAATATGGGGAGACCCAGTACTTC

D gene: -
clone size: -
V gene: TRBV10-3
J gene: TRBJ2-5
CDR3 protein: CAISDSPQETQYF
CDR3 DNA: TGTGCCATCAGTGACAGCCCACAAGAGACCCAGTACTTC

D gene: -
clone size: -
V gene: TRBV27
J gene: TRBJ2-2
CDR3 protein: CASSSGRSGELFF
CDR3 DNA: TGTGCCAGCAGTTCAGGTAGAAGCGGGGAGCTGTTTTTT

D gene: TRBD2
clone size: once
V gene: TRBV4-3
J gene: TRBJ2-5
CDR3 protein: CASSQELEGRGTQYF
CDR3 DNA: TGCGCCAGCAGCCAAGAGTTAGAGGGGAGGGGGACCCAGTACTTC

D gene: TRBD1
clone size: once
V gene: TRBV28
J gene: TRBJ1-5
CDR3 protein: CASSRGGYSNQPQHF
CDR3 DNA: TGTGCCAGCAGCAGGGGGGGGTATAGCAATCAGCCCCAGCATTTT

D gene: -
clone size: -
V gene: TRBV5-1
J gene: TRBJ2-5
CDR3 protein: CASSRDLEETQYF
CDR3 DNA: TGCGCCAGCAGCCGAGACCTAGAAGAGACCCAGTACTTC

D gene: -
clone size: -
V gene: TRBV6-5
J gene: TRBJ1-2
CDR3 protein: CAIGTANAFTF
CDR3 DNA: TGTGCCATCGGGACGGCTAACGCCTTCACCTTC

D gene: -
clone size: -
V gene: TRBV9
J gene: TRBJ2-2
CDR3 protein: CASSVPGERTGELFF
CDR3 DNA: TGTGCCAGCAGTGTACCAGGGGAACGCACCGGGGAGCTGTTTTTT

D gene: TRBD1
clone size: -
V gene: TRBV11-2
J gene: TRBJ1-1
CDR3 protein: CASNTQGAGTEAFF
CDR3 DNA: TGTGCCAGCAACACACAGGGGGCAGGTACTGAAGCTTTCTTT

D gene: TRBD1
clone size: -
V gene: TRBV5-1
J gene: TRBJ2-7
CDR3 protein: CASSLVGTGGAYEQYF
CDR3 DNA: TGCGCCAGCAGCTTGGTCGGGACAGGGGGCGCGTACGAGCAGTACTTC

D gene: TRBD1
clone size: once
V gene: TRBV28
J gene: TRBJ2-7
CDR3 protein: CASGGTGLSYEQYF
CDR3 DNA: TGTGCCAGCGGAGGGACAGGGTTATCCTACGAGCAGTACTTC

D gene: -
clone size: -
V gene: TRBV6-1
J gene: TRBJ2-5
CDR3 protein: CASSGDLLETQYF
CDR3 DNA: TGTGCCAGCAGTGGAGACTTACTCGAGACCCAGTACTTC

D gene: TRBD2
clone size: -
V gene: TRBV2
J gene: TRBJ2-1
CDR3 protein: CASSPPLAATYNEQFF
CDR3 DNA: TGTGCCAGCAGTCCTCCACTAGCGGCGACCTACAATGAGCAGTTCTTC

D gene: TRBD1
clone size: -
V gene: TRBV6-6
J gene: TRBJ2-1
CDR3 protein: CASSGGSYNEQFF
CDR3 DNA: TGTGCCTCATCAGGGGGATCCTACAATGAGCAGTTCTTC

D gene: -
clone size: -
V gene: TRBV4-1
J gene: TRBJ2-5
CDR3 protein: CASSQTLLAGRETQYF
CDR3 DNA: TGCGCCAGCAGCCAAACCCTTTTGGCTGGCAGGGAGACCCAGTACTTC

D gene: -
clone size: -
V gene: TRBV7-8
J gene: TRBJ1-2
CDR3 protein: CASSRDGTNYGYTF
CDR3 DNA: TGTGCCAGCAGCCGAGACGGAACTAACTATGGCTACACCTTC

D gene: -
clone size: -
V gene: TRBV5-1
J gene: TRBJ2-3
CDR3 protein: CASSLEAIPDTQYF
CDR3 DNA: TGCGCCAGCAGCTTGGAGGCCATCCCAGATACGCAGTATTTT

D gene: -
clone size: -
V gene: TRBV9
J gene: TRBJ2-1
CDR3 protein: CASSVGPGEDYNEQFF
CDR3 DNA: TGTGCCAGCAGCGTAGGTCCGGGAGAGGACTACAATGAGCAGTTCTTC

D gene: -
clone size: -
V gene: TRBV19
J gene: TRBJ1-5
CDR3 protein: CASSTRTPTPNQPQHF
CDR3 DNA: TGTGCCAGTAGTACGCGGACACCAACCCCCAATCAGCCCCAGCATTTT

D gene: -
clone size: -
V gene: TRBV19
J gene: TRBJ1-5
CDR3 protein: CASSISGVQPQHF
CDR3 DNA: TGTGCCAGTAGTATATCAGGGGTTCAGCCCCAGCATTTT

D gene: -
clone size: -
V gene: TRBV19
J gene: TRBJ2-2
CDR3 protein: CASSRLPGSRNTGELFF
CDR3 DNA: TGTGCCAGTAGTCGCCTGCCAGGATCCCGGAACACCGGGGAGCTGTTTTTT

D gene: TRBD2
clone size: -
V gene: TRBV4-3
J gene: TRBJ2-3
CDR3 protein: CASSQDLRPSGRTDTQYF
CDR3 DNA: TGCGCCAGCAGCCAAGATTTAAGGCCTAGCGGGAGGACAGATACGCAGTATTTT

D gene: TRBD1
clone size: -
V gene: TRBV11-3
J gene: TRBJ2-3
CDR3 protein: CASSLQGQTDTQYF
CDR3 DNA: TGTGCCAGCAGCTTGCAGGGACAGACAGATACGCAGTATTTT